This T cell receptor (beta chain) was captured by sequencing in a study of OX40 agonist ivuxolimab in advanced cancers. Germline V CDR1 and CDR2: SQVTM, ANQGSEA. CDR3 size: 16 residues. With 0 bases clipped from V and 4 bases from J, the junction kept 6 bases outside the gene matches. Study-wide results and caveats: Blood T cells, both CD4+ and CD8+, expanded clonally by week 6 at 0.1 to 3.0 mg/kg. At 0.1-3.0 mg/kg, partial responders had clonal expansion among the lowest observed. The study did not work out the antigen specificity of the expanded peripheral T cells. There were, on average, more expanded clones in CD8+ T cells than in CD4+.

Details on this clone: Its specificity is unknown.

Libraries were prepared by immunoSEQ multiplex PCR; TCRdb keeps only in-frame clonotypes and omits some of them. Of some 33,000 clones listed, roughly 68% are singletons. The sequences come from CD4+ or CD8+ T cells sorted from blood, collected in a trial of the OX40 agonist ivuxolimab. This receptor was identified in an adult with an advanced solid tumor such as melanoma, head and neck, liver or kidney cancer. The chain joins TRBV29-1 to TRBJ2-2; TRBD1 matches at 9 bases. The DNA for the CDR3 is TGCAGCGTTGAAGATGGAACAGGGGGCGTCACCGGGGAGCTGTTTTTT. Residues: CSVEDGTGGVTGELFF.